The present T cell receptor beta chain was sequenced within a study of post-analysis software for immune sequencing data. Across the study: Disease trajectories encompassed relapsing-remitting, secondary progressive and progressive-relapsing multiple sclerosis.

This CDR3 is 15 amino acids long. V was pared by 4 bases and J by 8 bases, with 5 bases of the junction left unmatched. Germline lookup yields CDR1 LNHNV and CDR2 YYDKDF (reference sequence). Study conclusions and caveats: Normalized Chao1 diversity was significantly lower in multiple sclerosis patients than in controls. Higher frequency in patients than in controls was seen for about five TRBV segments, with TRBV5-6, TRBV5-1 and TRBV20-1 among them.

Included in the TCR beta cDNA libraries were unique molecular identifiers. T cells, roughly 0.95 to 10 million of them, yielded about 500,000 cDNA molecules. Using its own MiXCR run on the PCR reads, TCRdb lists one record per CDR3 protein. The table lists about 770,000 distinct CDR3 sequences, 46% of them singletons. Note on this clonotype: The antigen is not known.

V gene TRBV15 combines with J gene TRBJ2-1; 13 positions match TRBD2. The sample comprised blood. The source is a girl aged 10-17 years with multiple sclerosis. Written as DNA, the CDR3 is TGTGCCACCAGCAAAGGGACTAGCGGGAACGATGAGCAGTTCTTC. Its protein is CATSKGTSGNDEQFF. Full variable domain (outside the CDR3, taken from reference TRBV15 and TRBJ2-1): DAMVIQNPRYQVTQFGKPVTLSCSQTLNHNVMYWYQQKSSQAPKLLFHYYDKDFNNEADTPDNFQSRRPNTSFCFLDIRSPGLGDTAMYLCATSKGTSGNDEQFFGPGTRLTVL.